This TCR beta chain appears in the sequencing data of a study of CD8+CD57+ T cells in acquired aplastic anemia. On the study more broadly: On average, sorted CD4+ and CD8+ cells gave around 3.3 ug of DNA. Study-wide results and limits: No significant patient-versus-control difference appeared in CD8+ Simpson's diversity.

Flow cytometry had shown expanded CD8+CD57+ cells in the patients chosen for sequencing. Sampling of blood occurred while the patients had still received no therapy. V was pared by 6 bases and J by 4 bases, with 15 bases between. The CDR3 contains 14 residues. This clonotype has more than one count but fewer than ten. What it recognizes is unknown. Profiling that covered TCR beta VDJ and CDR3 relied on genomic DNA as its template. TCRdb re-analysed the reads in MiXCR, keeping a single row per CDR3 protein. The sample yields 400,000 to 600,000 distinct CDR3 sequences, around a third seen once. The sequence derives from a human donor with aplastic anemia. The specimen was sorted CD4+, CD8+, or CD8+CD57+ T cells (not recorded which) from PBMCs. This chain links TRBV12-3 or TRBV12-4 with TRBJ1-2; weak D call: TRBD1 (5 bases). CDR3 in DNA: TGTGCCAGCAGCCCCCGCGACAGACCCTATGGCTACACCTTC. It encodes CASSPRDRPYGYTF.